Shown below are 13 T cell receptor beta chains from a single sample sequenced in a study of blood T cell repertoires in COVID-19. Here immunoSEQ multiplex PCR was the method, and the copy in TCRdb shows in-frame clones only, minus some. The repertoire holds approximately 200,000 clones, with 70% to 90% as singletons. The sequenced material came from peripheral blood. The receptors come from a man aged 45-60 years with acute or convalescent COVID-19.

This clone appeared once. The genes are TRBV5-1 and TRBJ2-7, with TRBD1 matching 8 bases. J was trimmed by 0 bases and V by 4 bases; bases with no gene match: 3. Germline CDR1 is SGHRS and CDR2 is YFSETQ. The CDR3 contains 14 residues. CDR3 protein: CASSLQGDSYEQYF. Written as DNA, the CDR3 is TGCGCCAGCAGCCTACAGGGGGACTCCTACGAGCAGTACTTC.

This clone was detected once. The V call is TRBV9, the J call TRBJ1-1; the D gene is possibly TRBD1 (5 bases). Trimming removed 3 bases from V and 11 bases from J, with 14 bases in between. The germline V gene has CDR1 SGDLS and CDR2 YYNGEE. The CDR3 loop spans 12 amino acids. The CDR3 is CASSEGPLGAFF. CDR3 nucleotide sequence: TGTGCCAGCAGCGAGGGGCCCTTGGGGGCTTTCTTT.

Points on this clone: Other DNA sequences in the same sample also yield this CDR3. V gene TRBV2 combines with J gene TRBJ1-1; 9 bases align to TRBD1. This CDR3 is built from 14 residues. The junction had 7 bases not matched to a gene; V was cut back by 6 bases and J by 5 bases. The germline gives CDR1 SNHLY, CDR2 FYNNEI. The CDR3 DNA reads TGTGCCAGCAGCCTGACAGGGGGAGAGACTGAAGCTTTCTTT. Translated, it gives CASSLTGGETEAFF.

This chain links TRBV2 with TRBJ1-2; D not resolved. This CDR3 region has 13 residues. The germline gives CDR1 SNHLY, CDR2 FYNNEI. The germline V and J ends were trimmed by 8 bases and 4 bases, with 14 bases remaining between them. The CDR3 sequence is CASPREVAYGYTF. DNA of the CDR3: TGTGCCAGCCCCCGGGAGGTTGCCTATGGCTACACCTTC.

This rearrangement joins TRBV5-1 to TRBJ1-2, with D possibly matching TRBD1 (6 bases). Germline V gene lookup returns CDR1 SGHRS and CDR2 YFSETQ. V lost 1 base and J lost 6, with 10 bases in between. This CDR3 spans 13 amino acids. CDR3 amino acids: CASSLLQGDGYTF. DNA of the CDR3: TGCGCCAGCAGCTTGTTACAGGGAGATGGCTACACCTTC.

V gene TRBV20-1 combines with J gene TRBJ2-1; D is perhaps TRBD2 (5 bases). Germline CDR1 is DFQATT and CDR2 is SNEGSKA (reference sequence). The CDR3 is 13 residues long. V was cut by 3 bases and J by 12 bases, with 18 bases left in between. CDR3 in amino acids: CSASPGAGSLQFF. DNA for the CDR3: TGCAGTGCTAGTCCTGGCGCGGGTTCGCTGCAGTTCTTC.

The chain is built from TRBV5-4 and TRBJ2-2; D remains unclear. Per the germline V gene, CDR1 is SGHNT and CDR2 is YYREEE (reference sequence). V was shortened by 0 bases and J by 0 bases, with 6 bases between the two germline ends. This CDR3 contains 15 residues. Here the CDR3 DNA reads TGTGCCAGCAGCTTGGATAACTCGAACACCGGGGAGCTGTTTTTT. It is translated as CASSLDNSNTGELFF. Combining the CDR3 with reference TRBV5-4 and TRBJ2-2 gives the whole variable domain ETGVTQSPTHLIKTRGQQVTLRCSSQSGHNTVSWYQQALGQGPQFIFQYYREEENGRGNFPPRFSGLQFPNYSSELNVNALELDDSALYLCASSLDNSNTGELFFGEGSRLTVL.

The chain is built from TRBV6-5 and TRBJ1-1, with a tentative D call TRBD1 (5 bases). Germline V lookup: CDR1 MNHEY, CDR2 SVGAGI. The CDR3 contains 15 residues. Trimming stripped 9 bases from V and 4 bases from J, with 21 bases between. CDR3 residues: CASQSSGTIGTEAFF. CDR3 DNA: TGTGCCAGTCAATCCTCCGGGACTATAGGCACTGAAGCTTTCTTT.

The V gene is TRBV10-2, the J gene TRBJ1-1, with a weak D call TRBD1 (6 bases). Looked up from germline, CDR1 is WSHSY and CDR2 is SAAADI. With 6 bases removed from V and 1 base from J, the gap between germline ends came to 6 bases. The CDR3 spans 12 residues. The CDR3 region is CASRGQNTEAFF. The CDR3 DNA sequence: TGCGCCAGCAGGGGACAGAACACTGAAGCTTTCTTT.

This clone is a singleton in its sample. V gene TRBV11-2 combines with J gene TRBJ1-6, with D perhaps matching TRBD1 (6 bases). This CDR3 region has 18 residues. From germline, CDR1 is SGHAT and CDR2 FQNNGV. Trimming left V 0 bases short and J 0 bases short, with 12 bases between. This chain's CDR3 is CASSLEVGGRSYNSPLHF. CDR3 bases: TGTGCCAGCAGCTTAGAGGTTGGGGGCCGCTCCTATAATTCACCCCTCCACTTT.

The V and J genes are TRBV6-5 and TRBJ1-2, with D possibly TRBD1 on 5 matching bases. This CDR3 region has 14 residues. V lost 7 bases and J lost 0, with 12 bases in between. Germline CDR1 and CDR2: MNHEY and SVGAGI. CDR3 nucleotide sequence: TGTGCCAGCACCCACGGGGGGACTAACTATGGCTACACCTTC. This codes for CASTHGGTNYGYTF.

The J gene is TRBJ1-1, the V gene TRBV5-1, with TRBD1 identical over 7 bases. CDR3 length: 13 residues. V lost 6 bases and J lost 7; bases outside the gene matches: 9. CDR1 is SGHRS, CDR2 YFSETQ, per germline. CDR3 region: CASTNRDSDEAFF. DNA for the CDR3: TGCGCCAGCACCAATAGGGACAGCGATGAAGCTTTCTTT.

The chain uses TRBV19 and TRBJ1-5, with 11 bases fitting TRBD1. This CDR3 has 15 amino acids. Germline CDR1 LNHDA, CDR2 SQIVND (reference sequence). Trimming cost V 6 bases and J 6 bases; bases outside gene matches: 7. The DNA of the CDR3 is TGTGCCAGTAGGATTACCGGGACAGGGGGTCAGCCCCAGCATTTT. Translation gives CASRITGTGGQPQHF. Based on the CDR3 plus reference TRBV19 and TRBJ1-5, the full variable domain is DGGITQSPKYLFRKEGQNVTLSCEQNLNHDAMYWYRQDPGQGLRLIYYSQIVNDFQKGDIAEGYSVSREKKESFPLTVTSAQKNPTAFYLCASRITGTGGQPQHFGDGTRLSIL.